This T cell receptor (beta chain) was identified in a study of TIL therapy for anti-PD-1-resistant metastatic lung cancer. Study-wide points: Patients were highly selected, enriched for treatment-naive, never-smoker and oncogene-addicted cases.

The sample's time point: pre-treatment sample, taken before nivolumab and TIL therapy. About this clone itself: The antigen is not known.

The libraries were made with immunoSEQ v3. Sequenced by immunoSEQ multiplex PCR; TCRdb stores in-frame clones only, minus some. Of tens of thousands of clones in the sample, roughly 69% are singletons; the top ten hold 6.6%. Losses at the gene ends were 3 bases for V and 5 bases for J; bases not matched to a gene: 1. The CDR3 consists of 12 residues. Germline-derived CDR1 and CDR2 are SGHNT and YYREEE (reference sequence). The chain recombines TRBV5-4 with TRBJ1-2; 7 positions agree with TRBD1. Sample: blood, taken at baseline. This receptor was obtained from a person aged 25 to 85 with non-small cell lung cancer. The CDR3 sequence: CASSSTGYGYTF. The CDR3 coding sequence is TGTGCCAGCAGCTCGACAGGGTATGGCTACACCTTC.